The source of this T cell receptor (beta chain) is a study of blood T cell repertoires in COVID-19. Study information: COVID-19 samples from acute and convalescent phases originated in the United States, Italy and Spain.

The protocol was immunoSEQ multiplex PCR, while the TCRdb copy is restricted to in-frame clones and leaves out a portion. The sample has approximately 230,000 clones; over 75% are singletons. The sequence came from a woman aged 40 to 49 who had recovered from COVID-19. Sequenced: peripheral blood.

Written as DNA, the CDR3 is TGTGCCAGCAGCTTAGCAGGAGGGCAGGTTAATGAAAAACTGTTTTTT. This sequence encodes CASSLAGGQVNEKLFF. The chain couples TRBV7-6 to TRBJ1-4; D not certain. CDR3 length: 16 amino acids. Trimming cost V 0 bases and J 4 bases, with 12 bases left between them. Germline V lookup: CDR1 SGHVS, CDR2 FNYEAQ.